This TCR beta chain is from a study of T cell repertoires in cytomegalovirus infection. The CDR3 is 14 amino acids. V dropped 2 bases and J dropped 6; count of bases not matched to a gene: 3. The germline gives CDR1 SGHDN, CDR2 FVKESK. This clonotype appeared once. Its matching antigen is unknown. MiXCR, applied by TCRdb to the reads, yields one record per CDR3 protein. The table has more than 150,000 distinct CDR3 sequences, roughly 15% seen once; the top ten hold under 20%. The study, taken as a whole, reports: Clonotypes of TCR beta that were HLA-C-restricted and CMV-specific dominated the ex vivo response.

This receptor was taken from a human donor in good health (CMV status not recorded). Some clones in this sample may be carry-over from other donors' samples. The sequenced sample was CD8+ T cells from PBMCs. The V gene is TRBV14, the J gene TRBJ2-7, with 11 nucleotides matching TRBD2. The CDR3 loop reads CASSQRSGRGEQYF. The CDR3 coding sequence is TGTGCCAGCAGCCAACGTAGCGGGAGGGGCGAGCAGTACTTC.